Listed here are 20 T cell receptor beta chains from one sample, sequenced in a study of blood T cells in healthy people across ages. The second PCR ran roughly 7 to 12 cycles with a sample-barcoded 5' primer and J-beta primers. TCRdb recomputed calls from the 5' RACE reads with MiXCR, one row per CDR3 protein. The repertoire holds roughly 800,000 distinct CDR3 sequences, with roughly 50% as singletons. Sequencing was done on a sample of blood. Source of these receptors: a man aged 30 to 45 in good health.

The table lists this clonotype with a few counts. The V gene is TRBV28, the J gene TRBJ2-7, with 8 bases aligning to TRBD1. V trimming: 5 bases; J trimming: 7 bases; junction bases outside the gene matches: 16. CDR1 is MDHEN, CDR2 SYDVKM, per germline. The CDR3 length is 16 residues. Written as DNA, the CDR3 is TGTGCCAGCAGTCCCGGCAGGGGGCGCTTGTCAGGGGAGCAGTACTTC. This gives the protein CASSPGRGRLSGEQYF.

The V call is TRBV11-1, the J call TRBJ2-7, with D hard to call. The CDR3 contains 14 residues. V shed 5 bases and J shed 0 bases, with 11 bases lying between them. Germline values: CDR1 SGHAT, CDR2 FQDESV (reference sequence). CDR3 nucleotides: TGTGCCAGCAGCGTAAATAGGGTCTCCTACGAGCAGTACTTC. The encoded protein is CASSVNRVSYEQYF.

This CDR3 is CASSSEAGMEQFF. In DNA form, the CDR3 reads TGTGCCAGCAGTTCGGAAGCCGGGATGGAGCAGTTCTTC. The chain uses TRBV6-6 and TRBJ2-1; D may be TRBD2 (5 bases). The CDR3 consists of 13 residues. V was shortened by 4 bases and J by 10 bases, with 14 bases between the two germline ends. In germline, CDR1 is MNHNY, CDR2 SVGAGI (reference sequence).

The gene calls are TRBV5-1 and TRBJ2-1; D remains ambiguous. Trimming removed 1 base from V and 4 bases from J, with 9 bases in between. Looked up from germline, CDR1 is SGHRS and CDR2 is YFSETQ. This CDR3 is built from 14 residues. The CDR3 here is CASSLLDGYNEQFF. The CDR3 nucleotides read TGCGCCAGCAGCTTGCTGGACGGGTACAATGAGCAGTTCTTC.

The table lists this clonotype with a few counts. This chain connects TRBV7-9 to TRBJ2-1; tentatively, D is TRBD1 (6 bases). Deletions cut 5 bases from V and 10 bases from J, with 15 bases between. The V gene's germline CDR1 is SEHNR and CDR2 FQNEAQ (reference sequence). This CDR3 is 13 amino acids long. The CDR3: CASSKQGFGEQFF. The CDR3 coding sequence is TGTGCCAGCAGCAAACAGGGCTTCGGGGAGCAGTTCTTC.

This rearrangement joins TRBV29-1 to TRBJ1-2; D unclear. Germline CDR1 SQVTM, CDR2 ANQGSEA. The CDR3 covers 12 residues. Trimming cost V 5 bases and J 2 bases, with 9 bases left between them. CDR3 in amino acids: CSVNFENYGYTF. The DNA for the CDR3 is TGCAGCGTTAACTTTGAGAACTATGGCTACACCTTC. Complete variable domain (other parts from reference TRBV29-1 and TRBJ1-2): SAVISQKPSRDICQRGTSLTIQCQVDSQVTMMFWYRQQPGQSLTLIATANQGSEATYESGFVIDKFPISRPNLTFSTLTVSNMSPEDSSIYLCSVNFENYGYTFGSGTRLTVV.

Only a few counts were recorded for this clonotype. V is TRBV25-1 and J is TRBJ2-3, with D unclear. Germline V gives CDR1 MGHDK, CDR2 SYGVNS. The CDR3 sequence is 15 residues long. Trimming cost V 3 bases and J 4 bases, with 14 bases left between them. The CDR3 nucleotides read TGTGCCAGCAGTGATCGAAGAGGTTTTCCAGATACGCAGTATTTT. Protein product: CASSDRRGFPDTQYF.

The rearrangement links TRBV5-1 to TRBJ2-7; D might be TRBD1 (6 bases). Deletions cut 7 bases from V and 5 bases from J, with 16 bases between. From germline, CDR1 is SGHRS and CDR2 YFSETQ. This CDR3 has 13 residues. The CDR3 coding sequence is TGCGCCAGCGCAGTTTTGGACAGCCACGAGCAGTACTTC. It specifies CASAVLDSHEQYF.

This chain joins TRBV2 and TRBJ2-7; D call uncertain. Looked up from germline, CDR1 is SNHLY and CDR2 is FYNNEI. The V and J ends lost 8 bases and 0 bases respectively, with 14 bases between them. The CDR3 is 14 amino acids. The CDR3 spells CASYSADFSYEQYF. For the CDR3, the DNA is TGTGCCAGCTACTCGGCAGACTTCTCCTACGAGCAGTACTTC.

CDR3 amino acids: CASGPGQASSGANVLTF. The CDR3 nucleotides are TGTGCTAGTGGTCCCGGACAGGCTTCCTCTGGGGCCAACGTCCTGACTTTC. The chain is built from TRBV12-5 and TRBJ2-6; 7 bases match TRBD1. The length of the CDR3 is 17 residues. Germline lookup yields CDR1 LGHNT and CDR2 FRNRAP. With V trimmed by 5 bases and J by 0 bases, 7 bases remained unmatched.

V gene TRBV11-2 combines with J gene TRBJ1-1, with D uncertain. This CDR3 is 15 amino acids long. The V gene lost 0 bases and the J gene lost 3 bases, with 11 bases spanning the gap. The germline gives CDR1 SGHAT, CDR2 FQNNGV. This CDR3 reads CASSLDRDDDTEAFF. CDR3 bases: TGTGCCAGCAGCTTAGACAGAGATGATGACACTGAAGCTTTCTTT.

This chain uses TRBV7-9 with TRBJ2-7; D gene ambiguous. The length of the CDR3 is 12 residues. V lost 1 base, J lost 7 bases, and 8 bases lay in between. Germline lookup yields CDR1 SEHNR and CDR2 FQNEAQ (reference sequence). For the CDR3, the DNA is TGTGCCAGCAGCTTAGATTCCGATGAGCAGTACTTC. This codes for CASSLDSDEQYF.

This clonotype occurred a few times. The V and J genes are TRBV25-1 and TRBJ2-5; TRBD1 agrees at 9 bases. The J call could be wrong; TRBJ2-7 is a better fit for the DNA end. Germline V gene sequence: CDR1 MGHDK, CDR2 SYGVNS. The CDR3 contains 14 residues. The CDR3 region has the DNA TGTGCCAGCAGTGACGGACAGGGGTTGTACGAGCAGTACTTC. This codes for CASSDGQGLYEQYF.

The chain recombines TRBV5-1 with TRBJ2-7; possible D gene TRBD2, 6 bases. The CDR3 is 14 residues long. Per germline, CDR1 SGHRS and CDR2 YFSETQ. V gave up 4 bases and J gave up 2 bases, with 13 bases separating them. The DNA for the CDR3 is TGCGCCAGCAGCGAGGGCGGGAAAGCCTACGAGCAGTACTTC. Translated: CASSEGGKAYEQYF.

The V and J genes are TRBV29-1 and TRBJ2-1; D is unresolved. Germline CDR1 is SQVTM and CDR2 is ANQGSEA. With 4 bases removed from V and 5 bases from J, the gap between germline ends came to 6 bases. This CDR3 contains 11 residues. CDR3 nucleotide sequence: TGCAGCGTTGTGACCCACAATGAGCAGTTCTTC. Translation: CSVVTHNEQFF.

A word on this clonotype: A read error may account for a junction end that differs from germline. The rearrangement links TRBV11-3 to TRBJ2-1; tentatively, D is TRBD1 (6 bases). Germline V CDR1 and CDR2: SGHNT, YENEEA. This CDR3 region has 15 residues. CDR3 bases: TGTGCCAGCAGCCCGAACAGGGCCCCCTACAATGAGGAGTTCTTC. Translating it yields CASSPNRAPYNEEFF.

The gene calls are TRBV20-1 and TRBJ2-7; possibly TRBD2 for D (6 bases). CDR3 size: 15 residues. Per germline, CDR1 DFQATT and CDR2 SNEGSKA (reference sequence). The ends were cut back, 6 bases at V and 2 bases at J, with 20 bases in the middle. DNA for the CDR3: TGCAGTGCCAATTCTCGGAGTAGCGGAGCCTACGAGCAGTACTTC. Protein sequence: CSANSRSSGAYEQYF.

This chain uses TRBV6-2 or TRBV6-3 with TRBJ1-5; a weak D match, TRBD1 (6 bases). Between the trimmed V and J ends, which lost 6 bases and 6 bases, there was a span of 15 bases. Germline CDR1 is MNHEY and CDR2 is SVGEGT. CDR3 length: 14 residues. CDR3 region: CASRSTGSTQPQHF. CDR3 DNA: TGTGCCAGCAGGTCCACAGGGTCCACTCAGCCCCAGCATTTT.

The chain recombines TRBV6-1 with TRBJ2-5; 7 nucleotides align to TRBD1. CDR3 size: 13 residues. The V gene end was trimmed by 9 bases and the J gene end by 11 bases; junction bases not matched to a gene: 15. In germline, CDR1 is MNHNS, CDR2 SASEGT. The CDR3 region has the DNA TGTGCCAGGGGGACAGACAACAACAATGAGCAGTACTTC. It is translated as CARGTDNNNEQYF.

This clonotype has a single count. The chain couples TRBV6-6 to TRBJ2-7, with 8 nucleotides matching TRBD2. Germline CDR1 reads MNHNY; CDR2 reads SVGAGI (reference sequence). This CDR3 has 17 amino acids. Trimming at V came to 5 bases and at J to 2 bases, leaving 14 bases not matched to a gene. The CDR3 spells CASSLYKTSGRTYEQYF. As DNA, the CDR3 is TGTGCCAGCAGTCTCTATAAGACCAGCGGGAGAACCTACGAGCAGTACTTC.